This section outlines one T cell receptor beta chain sequence together with its context. Its antigen specificity is not known. No base quality values were provided; no much bigger clone lies one nucleotide off. Inclusive of the bounding cysteine and phenylalanine, the CDR3 is 15 residues long. Only the CDR3 region is kept as DNA, spanning 45 bases read in frame from base 1. Between the V and J ends, shortened by 5 bases and 0 bases respectively, the junction contains 8 bases. CDR1 SGHTA and CDR2 FQGNSA are derived from the germline V gene. Interpreted using the paper, the time point label stands for: about 28 days (+/-7) after the second vaccine dose. Because spike-specific TCR depth and breadth did not differ between the two schedules, AZD1222 recipients who got a second dose at roughly 4 weeks were pooled with those who got a second dose at roughly 12 weeks. Vaccinee samples were obtained from the UK trials COV001 and COV002, which included a single-blind randomized controlled phase 2/3 trial of AZD1222 (ChAdOx1 nCoV-19) in healthy adults. For TCRbeta chain sequencing, PBMC samples from trial participants were taken at day 0 and at day 28 after the second dose.

This sample stems from a study of T cell responses to AZD1222 COVID-19 vaccine (dated by TCRdb to the early 2020s). Looking at the study overall: TCR sequencing was performed for fewer than 250 trial participants, of whom roughly 200 were given two doses of AZD1222 and some 26 were given two doses of MenACWY control vaccine. Trial participants were enrolled by age into 18-55, 56-69 and 70-plus year subgroups, with about 150, 28 and 57 TCR-sequenced participants respectively. Findings and caveats that apply to the study as a whole: After two AZD1222 doses, both the breadth and the depth of spike-specific TCRs were significantly higher than at day 0 and than in MenACWY recipients. In the small 56-69-year group, the increase in depth fell short of significance, most likely because of low power. Participants were mostly white British and included more females than males, and it was suggested by the authors that clonal diversity may have been underestimated. Conclusions about previously exposed vaccinees were limited because only six AZD1222 recipients were SARS-CoV-2 seropositive at baseline. Vaccine-associated CD4 TCRs spanned the whole spike protein, with dominant responses in regions 160-218 and 743-854. Reportedly, close to half of the unique spike-specific TCRs recognized epitopes lying outside the regions that are mutated in the B.1.351 and B.1.1.7 variants. Because no samples from the day 14 peak response were available, repertoires could be characterized only after the peak T cell response.

The CDR3 regions of human TCRbeta chains were analyzed by immunosequencing. The source study handled its data this way. TCRs in the repertoires were matched against a reference library of SARS-CoV-2-specific TCRs that had been generated with the MIRA antigen-specificity platform. Breadth was defined as the fraction of unique TCRs that were SARS-CoV-2-associated. Depth was defined as the fraction of total T cells that were SARS-CoV-2-associated. Using the MIRA data, every spike-specific TCR was mapped to the spike region that the TCR reacted to and assigned to either a CD4 or a CD8 class. Log10-transformed breadth and depth values were compared by one-way ANOVA with Sidak's multiple comparisons tests. TCRdb re-hosts the immuneACCESS table, in-frame sequences only. Its copies lack some clones; in the studies checked, an unresolved V gene accounts for under half of them, and the cause for the rest is not known. D and trimming come from the DNA, and the V and J calls and clone size come from that table. Here the sample has around 150,000 clones; about 93% occur a single time. The ten biggest clones cover about 6.7% of the sample.

The chain couples TRBV7-2 to TRBJ2-6; D gene: possibly TRBD1, on 5 matching bases. The starting material was peripheral blood, obtained 28 days after the second AZD1222 dose. The receptor's source is an adult who received the AZD1222 COVID-19 vaccine. The CDR3 loop reads CASSPTVSGANVLTF. The sequenced DNA: TGTGCCAGCAGCCCGACAGTCTCTGGGGCCAACGTCCTGACTTTC.